This T cell receptor (beta chain) was identified in a study of blood T cell repertoires in COVID-19. In the study overall: The cDNA or gDNA used as material had been derived from T cells, B-cell-depleted T cells, or PBMCs.

Germline CDR1 reads MNHNS; CDR2 reads SASEGT. The junction had 5 bases not matched to a gene; V was cut back by 3 bases and J by 5 bases. The length of the CDR3 is 15 residues. Produced via immunoSEQ multiplex PCR; TCRdb's table is partial and in-frame only. The data show about 180,000 clones, 65% to 85% seen once. The sequenced sample was PBMCs or T cells enriched from blood (not recorded which). The TCR comes from a woman in her 40s with acute COVID-19. This chain connects TRBV6-1 to TRBJ1-4; the match to TRBD1 covers 8 bases. CDR3 in amino acids: CASSDRNRGNEKLFF. The CDR3 nucleotides are TGTGCCAGCAGTGATCGAAACAGGGGGAATGAAAAACTGTTTTTT.